The source of this T cell receptor beta chain is a study of neurological immune-mediated disorders. Study-level findings and limits: HTLV-1-associated myelopathy ranked highest for TCR clonal expansion and multiple sclerosis lowest, beneath healthy controls.

The authors made cDNA by 5'RACE with 10-nucleotide random UMIs. Each CDR3 protein gets one entry after TCRdb re-called the 5' RACE reads with MiXCR. The data contain about 36,000 distinct CDR3 sequences, around a tenth of them singletons. This CDR3 has 17 residues. Germline trimming cut 5 bases from V and 4 bases from J; bases unmatched to any gene: 8. PBMCs stored at -80 C, numbering 2 million, were the origin of the unsorted libraries. This clonotype was observed at least ten times. Its antigen is unknown. The sample taken for sequencing was PBMCs. The source of this sequence is a woman in her twenties or thirties with HTLV-1-associated myelopathy (HAM/TSP). This chain joins TRBV12-3 or TRBV12-4 and TRBJ2-6; 10 nucleotides match TRBD1. The CDR3 loop reads CASSPGTGVEGANVLTF. CDR3 sequence (DNA): TGTGCCAGCAGTCCTGGGACAGGGGTAGAGGGGGCCAACGTCCTGACTTTC.